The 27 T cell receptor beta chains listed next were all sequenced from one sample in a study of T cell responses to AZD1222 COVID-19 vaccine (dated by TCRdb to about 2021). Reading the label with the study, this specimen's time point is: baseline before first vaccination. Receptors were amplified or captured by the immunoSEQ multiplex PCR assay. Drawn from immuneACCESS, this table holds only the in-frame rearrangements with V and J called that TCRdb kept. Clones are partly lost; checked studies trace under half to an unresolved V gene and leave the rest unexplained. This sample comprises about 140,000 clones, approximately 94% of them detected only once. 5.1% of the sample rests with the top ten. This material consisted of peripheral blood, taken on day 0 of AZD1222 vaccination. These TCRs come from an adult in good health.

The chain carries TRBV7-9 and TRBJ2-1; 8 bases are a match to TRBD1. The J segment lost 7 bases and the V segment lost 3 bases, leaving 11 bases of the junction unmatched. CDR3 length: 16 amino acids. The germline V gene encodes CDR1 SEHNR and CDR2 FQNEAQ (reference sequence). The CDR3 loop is CASSFSDRGAGNEQFF. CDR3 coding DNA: TGTGCCAGCAGCTTTTCAGACAGGGGCGCGGGGAATGAGCAGTTCTTC. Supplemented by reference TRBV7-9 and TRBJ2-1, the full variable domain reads DTGVSQNPRHKITKRGQNVTFRCDPISEHNRLYWYRQTLGQGPEFLTYFQNEAQLEKSRLLSDRFSAERPKGSFSTLEIQRTEQGDSAMYLCASSFSDRGAGNEQFFGPGTRLTVL.

The CDR3 bases are TGTGCCAGCAGCCCCGCAGGGGGATATGGCTACACCTTC. It translates to CASSPAGGYGYTF. The V call is TRBV6-5, the J call TRBJ1-2; 7 nucleotides match TRBD1. The trim removed 6 bases at V and 5 bases at J, leaving 6 bases unmatched. The germline V gene encodes CDR1 MNHEY and CDR2 SVGAGI. The CDR3 totals 13 residues.

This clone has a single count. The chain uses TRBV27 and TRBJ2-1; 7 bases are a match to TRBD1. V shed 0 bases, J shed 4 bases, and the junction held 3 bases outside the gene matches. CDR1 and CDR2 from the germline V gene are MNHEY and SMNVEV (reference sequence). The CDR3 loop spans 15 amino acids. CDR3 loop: CASSLSRTGYNEQFF. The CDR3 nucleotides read TGTGCCAGCAGTTTATCGAGGACAGGTTACAATGAGCAGTTCTTC.

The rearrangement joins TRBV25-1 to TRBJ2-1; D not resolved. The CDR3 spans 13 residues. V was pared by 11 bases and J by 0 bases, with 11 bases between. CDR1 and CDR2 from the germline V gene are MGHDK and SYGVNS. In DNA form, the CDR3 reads TGTGCCGCACAGCGTAGCTCCTACAATGAGCAGTTCTTC. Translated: CAAQRSSYNEQFF.

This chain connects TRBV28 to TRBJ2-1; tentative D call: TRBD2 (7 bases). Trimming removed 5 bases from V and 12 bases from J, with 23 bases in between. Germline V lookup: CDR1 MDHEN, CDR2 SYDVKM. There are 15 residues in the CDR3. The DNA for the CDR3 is TGTGCCAGCAGTCCTCCGGGGGGCGCATTTGGTTGGCAGTTCTTC. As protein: CASSPPGGAFGWQFF.

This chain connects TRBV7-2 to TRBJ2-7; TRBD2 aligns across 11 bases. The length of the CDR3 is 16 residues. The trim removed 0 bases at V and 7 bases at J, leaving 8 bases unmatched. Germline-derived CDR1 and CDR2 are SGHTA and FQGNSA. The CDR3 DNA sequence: TGTGCCAGCAGCTTAGCACTAGCGGGAGTAGTAGGAGAGCAGTACTTC. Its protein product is CASSLALAGVVGEQYF.

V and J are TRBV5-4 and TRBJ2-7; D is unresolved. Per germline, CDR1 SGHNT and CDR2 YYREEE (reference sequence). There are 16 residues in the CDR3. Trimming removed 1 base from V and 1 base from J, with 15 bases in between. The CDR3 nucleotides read TGTGCCAGCAGCTTGAATGGTGCGGTCCGATCCTACGAGCAGTACTTC. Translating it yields CASSLNGAVRSYEQYF.

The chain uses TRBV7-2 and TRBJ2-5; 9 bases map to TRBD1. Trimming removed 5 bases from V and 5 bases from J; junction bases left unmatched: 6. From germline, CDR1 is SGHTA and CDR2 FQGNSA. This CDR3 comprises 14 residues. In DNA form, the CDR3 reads TGTGCCAGCAGCCGGGACAGGGCGGCGGAGACCCAGTACTTC. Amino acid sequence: CASSRDRAAETQYF.

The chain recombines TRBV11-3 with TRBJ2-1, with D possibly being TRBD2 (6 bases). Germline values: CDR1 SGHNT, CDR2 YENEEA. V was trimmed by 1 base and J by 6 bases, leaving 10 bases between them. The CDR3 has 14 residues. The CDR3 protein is CASSLAGDFNEQFF. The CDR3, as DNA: TGTGCCAGCAGCTTAGCGGGAGATTTCAATGAGCAGTTCTTC.

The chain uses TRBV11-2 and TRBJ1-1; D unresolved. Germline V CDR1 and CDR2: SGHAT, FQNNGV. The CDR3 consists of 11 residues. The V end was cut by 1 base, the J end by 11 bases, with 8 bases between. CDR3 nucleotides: TGTGCCAGCAGCTTAGGTCCGGGGGCTTTCTTT. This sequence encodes CASSLGPGAFF.

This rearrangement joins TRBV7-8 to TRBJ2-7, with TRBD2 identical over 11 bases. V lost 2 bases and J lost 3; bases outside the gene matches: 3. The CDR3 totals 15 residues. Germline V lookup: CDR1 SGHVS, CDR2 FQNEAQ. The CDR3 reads CASSLPSGGLYEQYF. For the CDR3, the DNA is TGTGCCAGCAGCTTACCTAGCGGGGGGCTCTACGAGCAGTACTTC.

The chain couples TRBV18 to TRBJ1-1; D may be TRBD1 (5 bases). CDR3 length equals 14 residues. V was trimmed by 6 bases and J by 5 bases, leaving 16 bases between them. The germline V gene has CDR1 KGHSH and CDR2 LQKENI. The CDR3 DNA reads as TGTGCCAGCTCCCTAGGGGAGGTGTCGACTGAAGCTTTCTTT. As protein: CASSLGEVSTEAFF.

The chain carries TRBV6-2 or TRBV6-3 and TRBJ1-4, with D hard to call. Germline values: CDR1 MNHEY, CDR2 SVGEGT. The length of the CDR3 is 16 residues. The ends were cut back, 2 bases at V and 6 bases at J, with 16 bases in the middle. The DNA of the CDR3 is TGTGCCAGCAGTTACCCCACGGGCCCGTCGGATGAAAAACTGTTTTTT. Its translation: CASSYPTGPSDEKLFF.

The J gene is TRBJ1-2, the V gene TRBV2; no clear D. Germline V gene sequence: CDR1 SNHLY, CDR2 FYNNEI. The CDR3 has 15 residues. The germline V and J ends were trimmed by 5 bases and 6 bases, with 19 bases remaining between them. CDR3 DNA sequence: TGTGCCAGCAGTCCGCCCCATCGGGTCCCGGATGGCTACACCTTC. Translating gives CASSPPHRVPDGYTF.

CDR3 DNA: TGTGCCAGCAGTTATCCAGGTGAAGAGACCCAGTACTTC. Protein product: CASSYPGEETQYF. V is TRBV6-5 and J is TRBJ2-5, with no clear D. The CDR3 is 13 amino acids. Deletions cut 3 bases from V and 3 bases from J, with 8 bases between. CDR1 is MNHEY and CDR2 is SVGAGI in the germline V gene.

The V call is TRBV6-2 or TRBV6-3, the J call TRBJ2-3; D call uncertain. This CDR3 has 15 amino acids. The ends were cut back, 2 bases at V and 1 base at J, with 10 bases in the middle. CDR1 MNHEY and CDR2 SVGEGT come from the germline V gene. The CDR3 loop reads CASSYAETGTDTQYF. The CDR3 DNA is TGTGCCAGCAGTTACGCGGAGACGGGCACAGATACGCAGTATTTT.

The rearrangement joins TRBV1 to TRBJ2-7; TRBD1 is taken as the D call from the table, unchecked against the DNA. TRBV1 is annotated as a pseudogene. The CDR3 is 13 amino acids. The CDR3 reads CTSNRDTLYEQYF. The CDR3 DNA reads TGCACCAGCAATAGGGACACCCTTTACGAGCAGTACTTC.

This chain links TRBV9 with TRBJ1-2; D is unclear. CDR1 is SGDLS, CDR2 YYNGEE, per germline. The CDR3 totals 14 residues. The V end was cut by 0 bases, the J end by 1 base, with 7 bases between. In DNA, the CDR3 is TGTGCCAGCAGCGTAGGGGTTATTAACTATGGCTACACCTTC. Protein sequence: CASSVGVINYGYTF.

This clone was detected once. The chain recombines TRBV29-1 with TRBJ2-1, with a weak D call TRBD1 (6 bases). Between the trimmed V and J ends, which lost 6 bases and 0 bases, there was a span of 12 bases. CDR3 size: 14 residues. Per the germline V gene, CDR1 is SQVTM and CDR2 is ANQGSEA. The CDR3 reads CSVQRGSSYNEQFF. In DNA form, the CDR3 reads TGCAGCGTCCAGAGGGGGAGCTCCTACAATGAGCAGTTCTTC.

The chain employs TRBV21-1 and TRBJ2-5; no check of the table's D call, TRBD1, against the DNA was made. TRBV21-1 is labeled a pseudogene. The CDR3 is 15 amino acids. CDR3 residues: CASSRGGQPQETQYF. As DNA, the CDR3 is TGTGCCAGCAGCAGAGGGGGACAGCCCCAAGAGACCCAGTACTTC.

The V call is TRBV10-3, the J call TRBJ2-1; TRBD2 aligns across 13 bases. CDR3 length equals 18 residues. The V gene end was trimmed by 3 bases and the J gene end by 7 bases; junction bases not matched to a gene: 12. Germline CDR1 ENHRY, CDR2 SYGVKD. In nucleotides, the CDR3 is TGTGCCATCAGTGACCCTAGACTAGCGGGGGGTGATAGGAATGAGCAGTTCTTC. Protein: CAISDPRLAGGDRNEQFF.

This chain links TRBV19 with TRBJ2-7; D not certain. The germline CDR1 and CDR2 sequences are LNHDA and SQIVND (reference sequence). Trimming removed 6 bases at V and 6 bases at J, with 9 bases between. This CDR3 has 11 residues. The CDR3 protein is CASRWAVEQYF. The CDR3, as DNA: TGTGCCAGTAGATGGGCGGTCGAGCAGTACTTC.

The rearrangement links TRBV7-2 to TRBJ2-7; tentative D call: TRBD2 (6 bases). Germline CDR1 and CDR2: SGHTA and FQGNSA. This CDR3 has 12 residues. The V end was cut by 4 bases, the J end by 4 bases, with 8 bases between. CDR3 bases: TGTGCCAGCAGCTCGGGACTGTACGAGCAGTACTTC. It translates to CASSSGLYEQYF. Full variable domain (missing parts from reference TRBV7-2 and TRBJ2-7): GAGVSQSPSNKVTEKGKDVELRCDPISGHTALYWYRQSLGQGLEFLIYFQGNSAPDKSGLPSDRFSAERTGGSVSTLTIQRTQQEDSAVYLCASSSGLYEQYFGPGTRLTVT.

The CDR3 coding sequence is TGTGCCAGCAGTAGGCGCGGAGTGCTGAACACCGGGGAGCTGTTTTTT. Translating it yields CASSRRGVLNTGELFF. V gene TRBV6-2 or TRBV6-3 combines with J gene TRBJ2-2, with D hard to call. The CDR3 extends over 16 amino acids. V lost 5 bases, J lost 1 base, and 14 bases lay in between. Germline V gene sequence: CDR1 MNHEY, CDR2 SVGEGT.

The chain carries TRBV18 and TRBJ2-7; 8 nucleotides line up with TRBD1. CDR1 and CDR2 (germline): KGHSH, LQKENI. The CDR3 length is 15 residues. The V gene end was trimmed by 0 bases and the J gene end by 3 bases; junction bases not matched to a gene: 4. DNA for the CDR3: TGTGCCAGCTCACCACCCTCAGGGGGCAGCTACGAGCAGTACTTC. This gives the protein CASSPPSGGSYEQYF.

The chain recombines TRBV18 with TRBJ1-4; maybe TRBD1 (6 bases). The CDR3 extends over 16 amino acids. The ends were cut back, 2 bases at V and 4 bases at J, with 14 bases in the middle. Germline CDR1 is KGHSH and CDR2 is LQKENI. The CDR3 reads CASSPSGGARNEKLFF. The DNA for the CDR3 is TGTGCCAGCTCACCATCCGGGGGGGCCCGTAATGAAAAACTGTTTTTT.

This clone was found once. CDR3 region: CASSQDRGGHYEQYF. CDR3 DNA: TGTGCCAGCAGCCAAGATCGCGGGGGCCACTACGAGCAGTACTTC. This chain joins TRBV3-1 (or the pseudogene TRBV3-2) and TRBJ2-7; tentatively, D is TRBD2 (7 bases). Per germline, CDR1 LGHDT and CDR2 YNNKEL (reference sequence). There are 15 residues in the CDR3. The V end lost 0 bases, the J end lost 3 bases, and 12 bases lay between the germline ends.